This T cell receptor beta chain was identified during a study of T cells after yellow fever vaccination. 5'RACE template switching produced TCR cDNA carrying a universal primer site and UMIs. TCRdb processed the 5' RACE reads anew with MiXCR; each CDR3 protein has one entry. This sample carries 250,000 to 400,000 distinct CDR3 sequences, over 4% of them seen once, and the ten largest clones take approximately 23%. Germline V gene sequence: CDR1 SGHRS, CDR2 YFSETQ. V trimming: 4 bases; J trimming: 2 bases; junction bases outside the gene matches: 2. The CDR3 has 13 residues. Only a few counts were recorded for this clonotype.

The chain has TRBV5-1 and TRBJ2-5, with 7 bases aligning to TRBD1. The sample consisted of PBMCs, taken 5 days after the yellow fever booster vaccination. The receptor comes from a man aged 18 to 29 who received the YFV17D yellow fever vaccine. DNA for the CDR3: TGCGCCAGCAGCAAGACAGGGCAAGAGACCCAGTACTTC. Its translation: CASSKTGQETQYF.